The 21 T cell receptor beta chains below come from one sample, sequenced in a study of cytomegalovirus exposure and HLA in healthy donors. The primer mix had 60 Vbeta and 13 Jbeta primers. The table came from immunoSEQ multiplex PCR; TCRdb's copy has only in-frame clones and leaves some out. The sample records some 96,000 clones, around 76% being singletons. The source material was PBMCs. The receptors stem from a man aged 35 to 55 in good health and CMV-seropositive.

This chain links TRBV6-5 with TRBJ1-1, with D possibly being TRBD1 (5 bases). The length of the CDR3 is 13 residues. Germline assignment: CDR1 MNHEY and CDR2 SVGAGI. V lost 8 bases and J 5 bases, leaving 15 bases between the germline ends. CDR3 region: CASYHKGRTEAFF. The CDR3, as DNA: TGTGCCAGCTACCACAAGGGGCGGACTGAAGCTTTCTTT.

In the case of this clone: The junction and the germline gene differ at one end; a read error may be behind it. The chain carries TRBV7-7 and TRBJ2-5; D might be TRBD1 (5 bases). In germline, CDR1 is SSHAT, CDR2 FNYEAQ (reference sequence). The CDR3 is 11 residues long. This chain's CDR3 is CASSQGETQYF. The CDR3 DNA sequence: TGTGCTAGCAGCCAGGGCGAGACCCAGTACTTC.

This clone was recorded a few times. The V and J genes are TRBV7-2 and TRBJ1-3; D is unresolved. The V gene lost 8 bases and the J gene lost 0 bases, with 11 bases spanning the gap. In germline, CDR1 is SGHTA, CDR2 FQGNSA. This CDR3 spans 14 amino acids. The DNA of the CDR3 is TGTGCCAGCCGGTTGCGAGCCTCTGGAAACACCATATATTTT. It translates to CASRLRASGNTIYF.

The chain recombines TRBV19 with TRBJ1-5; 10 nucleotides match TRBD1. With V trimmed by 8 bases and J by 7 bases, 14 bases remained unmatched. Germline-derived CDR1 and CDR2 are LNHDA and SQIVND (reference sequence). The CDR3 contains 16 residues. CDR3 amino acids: CASADRGPAIEQPQHF. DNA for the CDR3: TGTGCCAGTGCTGACAGGGGGCCTGCCATAGAGCAGCCCCAGCATTTT. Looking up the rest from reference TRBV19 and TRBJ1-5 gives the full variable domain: DGGITQSPKYLFRKEGQNVTLSCEQNLNHDAMYWYRQDPGQGLRLIYYSQIVNDFQKGDIAEGYSVSREKKESFPLTVTSAQKNPTAFYLCASADRGPAIEQPQHFGDGTRLSIL.

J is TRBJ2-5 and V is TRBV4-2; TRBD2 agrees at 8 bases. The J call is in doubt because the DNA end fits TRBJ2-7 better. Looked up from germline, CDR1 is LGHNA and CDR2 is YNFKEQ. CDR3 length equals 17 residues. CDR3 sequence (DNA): TGTGCCAGCAGCCAAGAGTCTAGCGGGTTGAGCTCCTACGAGCAGTACTTC. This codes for CASSQESSGLSSYEQYF.

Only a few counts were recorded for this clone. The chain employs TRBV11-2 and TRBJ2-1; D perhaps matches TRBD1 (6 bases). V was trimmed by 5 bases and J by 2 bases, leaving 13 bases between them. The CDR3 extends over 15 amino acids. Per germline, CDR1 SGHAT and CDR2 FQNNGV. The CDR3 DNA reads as TGTGCCAGCAGCCCCCGACAGGCTGCCTACAATGAGCAGTTCTTC. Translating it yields CASSPRQAAYNEQFF.

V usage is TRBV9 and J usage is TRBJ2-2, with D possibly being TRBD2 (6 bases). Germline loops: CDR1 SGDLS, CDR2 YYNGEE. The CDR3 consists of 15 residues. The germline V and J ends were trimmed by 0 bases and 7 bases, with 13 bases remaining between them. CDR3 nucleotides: TGTGCCAGCAGCGTAGAGGCGCGGGAAAACGGGGAGCTGTTTTTT. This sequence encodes CASSVEARENGELFF.

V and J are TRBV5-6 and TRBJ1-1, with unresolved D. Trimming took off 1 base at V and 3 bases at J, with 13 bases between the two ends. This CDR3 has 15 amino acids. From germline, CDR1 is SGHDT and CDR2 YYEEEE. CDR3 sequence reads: CASSLRGGVYTEAFF. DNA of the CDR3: TGTGCCAGCAGCTTGAGAGGCGGGGTCTACACTGAAGCTTTCTTT. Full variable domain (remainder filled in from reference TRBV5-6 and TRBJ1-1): DAGVTQSPTHLIKTRGQQVTLRCSPKSGHDTVSWYQQALGQGPQFIFQYYEEEERQRGNFPDRFSGHQFPNYSSELNVNALLLGDSALYLCASSLRGGVYTEAFFGQGTRLTVV.

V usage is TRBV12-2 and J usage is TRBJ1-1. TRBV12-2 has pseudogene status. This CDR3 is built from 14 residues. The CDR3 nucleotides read TGTGCAAGTCGCTTCGGACTGTTGAACACTGAAGCTTTCTTT. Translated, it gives CASRFGLLNTEAFF.

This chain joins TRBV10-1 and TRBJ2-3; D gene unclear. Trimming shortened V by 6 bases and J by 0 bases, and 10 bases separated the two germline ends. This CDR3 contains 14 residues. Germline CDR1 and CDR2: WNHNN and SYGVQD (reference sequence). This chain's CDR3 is CASSRLPSTDTQYF. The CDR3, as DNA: TGCGCCAGCAGCAGACTTCCTAGCACAGATACGCAGTATTTT.

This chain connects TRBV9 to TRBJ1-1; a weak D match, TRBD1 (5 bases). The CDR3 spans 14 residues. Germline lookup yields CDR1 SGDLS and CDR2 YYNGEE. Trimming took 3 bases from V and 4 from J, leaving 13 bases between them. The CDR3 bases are TGTGCCAGCAGCGCCCTGACGGGGGGCACTGAAGCTTTCTTT. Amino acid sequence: CASSALTGGTEAFF. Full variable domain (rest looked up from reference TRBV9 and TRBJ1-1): DSGVTQTPKHLITATGQRVTLRCSPRSGDLSVYWYQQSLDQGLQFLIQYYNGEERAKGNILERFSAQQFPDLHSELNLSSLELGDSALYFCASSALTGGTEAFFGQGTRLTVV.

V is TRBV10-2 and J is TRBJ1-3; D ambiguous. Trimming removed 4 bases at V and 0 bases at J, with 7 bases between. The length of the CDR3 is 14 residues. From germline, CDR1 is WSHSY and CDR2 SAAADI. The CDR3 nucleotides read TGCGCCAGCAGTGTGGCAGGCTCTGGAAACACCATATATTTT. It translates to CASSVAGSGNTIYF.

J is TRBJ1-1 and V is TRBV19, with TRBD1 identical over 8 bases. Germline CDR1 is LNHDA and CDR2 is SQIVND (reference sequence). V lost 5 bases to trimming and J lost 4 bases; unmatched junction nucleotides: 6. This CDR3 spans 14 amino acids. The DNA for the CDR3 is TGTGCCAGTAGTTTGCACAGGGGGGGCACTGAAGCTTTCTTT. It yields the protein CASSLHRGGTEAFF.

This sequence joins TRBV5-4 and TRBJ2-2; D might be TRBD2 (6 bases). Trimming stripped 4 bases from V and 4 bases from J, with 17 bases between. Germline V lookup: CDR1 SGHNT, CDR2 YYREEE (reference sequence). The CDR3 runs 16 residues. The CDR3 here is CASSPGTADSTGELFF. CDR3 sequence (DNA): TGTGCCAGCAGCCCCGGGACTGCAGATAGCACCGGGGAGCTGTTTTTT.

CDR3 loop: CASSLTGTGNTIYF. DNA of the CDR3: TGTGCCAGCAGTTTAACAGGGACCGGAAACACCATATATTTT. The chain couples TRBV28 to TRBJ1-3; possible D gene TRBD1, 6 bases. V was shortened by 2 bases and J by 4 bases, with 9 bases between the two germline ends. The length of the CDR3 is 14 residues. From germline, CDR1 is MDHEN and CDR2 SYDVKM.

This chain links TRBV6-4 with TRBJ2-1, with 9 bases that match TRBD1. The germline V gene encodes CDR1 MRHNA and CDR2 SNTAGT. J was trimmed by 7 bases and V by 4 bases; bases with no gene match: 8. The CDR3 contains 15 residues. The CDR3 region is CASSGGQGIYNEQFF. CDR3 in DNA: TGTGCCAGCAGTGGGGGACAGGGCATCTATAATGAGCAGTTCTTC.

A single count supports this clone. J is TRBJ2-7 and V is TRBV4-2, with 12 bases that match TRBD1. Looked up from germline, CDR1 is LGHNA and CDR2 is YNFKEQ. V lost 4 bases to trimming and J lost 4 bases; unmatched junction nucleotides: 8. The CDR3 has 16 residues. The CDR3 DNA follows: TGTGCCAGCAGCCCAGGGGGGGGACAGGGGGCTTACGAGCAGTACTTC. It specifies CASSPGGGQGAYEQYF.

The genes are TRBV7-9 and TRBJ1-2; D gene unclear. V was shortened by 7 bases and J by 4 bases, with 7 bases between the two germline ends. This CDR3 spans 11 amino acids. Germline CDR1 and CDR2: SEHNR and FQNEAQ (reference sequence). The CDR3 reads CASTVSYGYTF. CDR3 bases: TGTGCCAGCACGGTGAGCTATGGCTACACCTTC.

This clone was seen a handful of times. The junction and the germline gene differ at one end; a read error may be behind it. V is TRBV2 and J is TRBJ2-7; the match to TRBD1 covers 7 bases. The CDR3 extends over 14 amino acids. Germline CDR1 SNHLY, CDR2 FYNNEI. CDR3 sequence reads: CAISDRDMTYEQYF. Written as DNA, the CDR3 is TGTGCCATCAGTGACAGGGATATGACCTACGAGCAGTACTTC.

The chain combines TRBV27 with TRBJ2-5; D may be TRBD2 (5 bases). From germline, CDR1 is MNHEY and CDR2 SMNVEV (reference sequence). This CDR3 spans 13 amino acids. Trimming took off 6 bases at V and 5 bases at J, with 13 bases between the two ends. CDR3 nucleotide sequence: TGTGCCAGCAGAGGCGGGTCGAGGGAGACCCAGTACTTC. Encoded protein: CASRGGSRETQYF.

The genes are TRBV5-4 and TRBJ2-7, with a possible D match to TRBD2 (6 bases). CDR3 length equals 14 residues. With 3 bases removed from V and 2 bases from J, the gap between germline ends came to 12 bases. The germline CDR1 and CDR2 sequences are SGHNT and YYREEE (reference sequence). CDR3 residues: CASSSTGTPYEQYF. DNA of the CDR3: TGTGCCAGCAGCTCCACCGGGACTCCCTACGAGCAGTACTTC.